The 30 T cell receptor beta chains in this list originate from one sample, sequenced in a study of cytomegalovirus exposure and HLA in healthy donors (dated by TCRdb to 2017 to 2019). Library preparation employed the immunoSEQ multiplex PCR assay. A mixture of 60 forward primers for TCR Vbeta segments and 13 reverse primers for TCR Jbeta segments was used in the multiplex PCR. This is the immuneACCESS table as TCRdb keeps it, with only in-frame sequences that have V and J called. A part of the clones is gone; compared with another copy, unresolved V genes explain less than half, and the rest is unexplained. Here the sample has 150,000 to 200,000 clones; 75% occur a single time. The leading ten clones occupy around 4.7% of the sample. The specimen sequenced was PBMCs. The receptors derive from a male donor in good health and CMV-seronegative.

The rearrangement links TRBV7-9 to TRBJ2-1; 11 bases are a match to TRBD2. The junction had 7 bases not matched to a gene; V was cut back by 5 bases and J by 4 bases. CDR1 SEHNR and CDR2 FQNEAQ come from the germline V gene (reference sequence). The CDR3 spans 16 residues. Here the CDR3 reads CASSPRTSGSYNEQFF. The CDR3 DNA reads as TGTGCCAGCAGCCCCCGGACTAGCGGGTCGTACAATGAGCAGTTCTTC. Using reference TRBV7-9 and TRBJ2-1 for the parts outside the CDR3, the full variable domain is DTGVSQNPRHKITKRGQNVTFRCDPISEHNRLYWYRQTLGQGPEFLTYFQNEAQLEKSRLLSDRFSAERPKGSFSTLEIQRTEQGDSAMYLCASSPRTSGSYNEQFFGPGTRLTVL.

V is TRBV27 and J is TRBJ2-1; a possible D gene is TRBD2 (5 bases). CDR1 and CDR2 from the germline V gene are MNHEY and SMNVEV (reference sequence). V was shortened by 2 bases and J by 4 bases, with 12 bases between the two germline ends. CDR3 length: 15 amino acids. CDR3 in DNA: TGTGCCAGCAGTTTACAAGGGAGCGTATACAATGAGCAGTTCTTC. This sequence encodes CASSLQGSVYNEQFF.

The V gene is TRBV27, the J gene TRBJ1-1, with D tentatively TRBD1 (6 bases). V lost 6 bases, J lost 1 base, and 9 bases lay in between. This CDR3 spans 13 amino acids. Per the germline V gene, CDR1 is MNHEY and CDR2 is SMNVEV (reference sequence). The CDR3, as DNA: TGTGCCAGCAGGGGGGCCTCGAACACTGAAGCTTTCTTT. Amino acid sequence: CASRGASNTEAFF.

The chain combines TRBV7-8 with TRBJ1-3; no clear D gene. The germline CDR1 and CDR2 sequences are SGHVS and FQNEAQ. The CDR3 runs to 16 residues. The V and J ends lost 5 bases and 0 bases respectively, with 14 bases between them. The CDR3 spells CASSVGLLSSGNTIYF. The CDR3 DNA is TGTGCCAGCAGCGTTGGACTGCTGAGCTCTGGAAACACCATATATTTT. Looking up the rest from reference TRBV7-8 and TRBJ1-3 gives the full variable domain: GAGVSQSPRYKVAKRGQDVALRCDPISGHVSLFWYQQALGQGPEFLTYFQNEAQLDKSGLPSDRFFAERPEGSVSTLKIQRTQQEDSAVYLCASSVGLLSSGNTIYFGEGSWLTVV.

The chain recombines TRBV6-1 with TRBJ2-2, with D possibly being TRBD2 (5 bases). Germline V gene data show CDR1 as MNHNS and CDR2 as SASEGT. The V and J ends lost 6 bases and 8 bases respectively, with 10 bases between them. CDR3 length: 12 amino acids. The CDR3 DNA is TGTGCCAGCAGGGAGGTGGGTGGGGAGCTGTTTTTT. This codes for CASREVGGELFF.

J is TRBJ1-3 and V is TRBV5-6; possibly TRBD1 for D (5 bases). The V gene's germline CDR1 is SGHDT and CDR2 YYEEEE. This CDR3 comprises 14 residues. V was shortened by 0 bases and J by 2 bases, with 6 bases between the two germline ends. The CDR3 loop is CASSLGGAGNTIYF. CDR3 in DNA: TGTGCCAGCAGCTTGGGGGGGGCTGGAAACACCATATATTTT. Using reference TRBV5-6 and TRBJ1-3 for the parts outside the CDR3, the full variable domain is DAGVTQSPTHLIKTRGQQVTLRCSPKSGHDTVSWYQQALGQGPQFIFQYYEEEERQRGNFPDRFSGHQFPNYSSELNVNALLLGDSALYLCASSLGGAGNTIYFGEGSWLTVV.

This clone was observed a handful of times. The V call is TRBV5-1, the J call TRBJ2-1; D unclear. Germline CDR1 is SGHRS and CDR2 is YFSETQ. The CDR3 contains 14 residues. Trimming took off 4 bases at V and 0 bases at J, with 8 bases between the two ends. The CDR3 DNA reads TGCGCCAGCAGCCATCCTAGCTCCTACAATGAGCAGTTCTTC. Amino acids: CASSHPSSYNEQFF. The variable domain in full, with the rest retrieved from reference TRBV5-1 and TRBJ2-1, is KAGVTQTPRYLIKTRGQQVTLSCSPISGHRSVSWYQQTPGQGLQFLFEYFSETQRNKGNFPGRFSGRQFSNSRSEMNVSTLELGDSALYLCASSHPSSYNEQFFGPGTRLTVL.

This sequence joins TRBV19 and TRBJ2-1; 10 positions match TRBD1. This CDR3 has 16 residues. Germline CDR1 and CDR2: LNHDA and SQIVND (reference sequence). J was trimmed by 5 bases and V by 1 base; bases with no gene match: 5. The CDR3 DNA reads as TGTGCCAGTAGTATAGGCCGGGACAGGGGACACAATGAGCAGTTCTTC. Encoded protein: CASSIGRDRGHNEQFF.

DNA for the CDR3: TGCGCCAGCAGCTTGGCGGGAGTCAACTACGAGCAGTACTTC. It codes for CASSLAGVNYEQYF. The chain has TRBV5-1 and TRBJ2-7, with a possible D match to TRBD2 (6 bases). Per germline, CDR1 SGHRS and CDR2 YFSETQ. CDR3 length equals 14 residues. The V gene lost 0 bases and the J gene lost 3 bases, with 10 bases spanning the gap.

The chain employs TRBV5-1 and TRBJ1-3; weak D call: TRBD1 (5 bases). The CDR3 sequence is 14 residues long. In germline, CDR1 is SGHRS, CDR2 YFSETQ. Trimming removed 0 bases at V and 4 bases at J, with 8 bases between. The CDR3 DNA is TGCGCCAGCAGCTTGGCAGGGCTCGGAAACACCATATATTTT. This gives the protein CASSLAGLGNTIYF.

The chain combines TRBV27 with TRBJ2-7; 8 nucleotides agree with TRBD2. Germline CDR1 is MNHEY and CDR2 is SMNVEV (reference sequence). CDR3 length: 12 residues. V lost 5 bases, J lost 9 bases, and 6 bases stayed unmatched. CDR3 DNA sequence: TGTGCCAGCAGTCCCTCCGGGAGGGTGCAGTACTTC. Its translation is CASSPSGRVQYF.

The rearrangement joins TRBV28 to TRBJ2-1, with a possible D match to TRBD2 (6 bases). Trimming cost V 3 bases and J 5 bases, with 20 bases left between them. This CDR3 has 17 residues. Germline CDR1 and CDR2: MDHEN and SYDVKM. CDR3 protein: CASSFIWGSSADNEQFF. The DNA of the CDR3 is TGTGCCAGCAGTTTCATCTGGGGTTCTAGCGCCGACAATGAGCAGTTCTTC.

This chain connects TRBV7-9 to TRBJ2-1, with a tentative D call TRBD2 (6 bases). In germline, CDR1 is SEHNR, CDR2 FQNEAQ (reference sequence). The germline V and J ends were trimmed by 1 base and 9 bases, with 7 bases remaining between them. The CDR3 is 12 amino acids. The CDR3 coding sequence is TGTGCCAGCAGCTTAGTGGGGGGTGAGCAGTTCTTC. Translating gives CASSLVGGEQFF.

This chain uses TRBV5-4 with TRBJ2-7, with TRBD2 matching over 7 bases. Per the germline V gene, CDR1 is SGHNT and CDR2 is YYREEE (reference sequence). V was pared by 4 bases and J by 4 bases, with 8 bases of the junction left unmatched. The CDR3 extends over 14 amino acids. The CDR3 region has the DNA TGTGCCAGCAGCCGGGACTACCCAGGATACGAGCAGTACTTC. This codes for CASSRDYPGYEQYF. Full variable domain (outside the CDR3, taken from reference TRBV5-4 and TRBJ2-7): ETGVTQSPTHLIKTRGQQVTLRCSSQSGHNTVSWYQQALGQGPQFIFQYYREEENGRGNFPPRFSGLQFPNYSSELNVNALELDDSALYLCASSRDYPGYEQYFGPGTRLTVT.

V gene TRBV27 combines with J gene TRBJ1-3; 10 bases map to TRBD1. Per the germline V gene, CDR1 is MNHEY and CDR2 is SMNVEV (reference sequence). The CDR3 is made up of 14 amino acids. J lost 7 bases, V lost 3 bases, and 3 bases had no gene match. CDR3 nucleotides: TGTGCCAGCAGTTTCCCGGACAGGGGGAACACCATATATTTT. Its protein is CASSFPDRGNTIYF.

The V call is TRBV6-1, the J call TRBJ2-1, with 8 bases identical to TRBD2. Germline-derived CDR1 and CDR2 are MNHNS and SASEGT. The CDR3 is made up of 15 amino acids. Trimming cost V 8 bases and J 3 bases; bases outside gene matches: 9. The CDR3 is CASRPSGLNYNEQFF. CDR3 DNA sequence: TGTGCCAGCCGACCTAGCGGGCTTAACTACAATGAGCAGTTCTTC.

This clone was found once. This rearrangement joins TRBV28 to TRBJ2-3; the match to TRBD2 covers 12 bases. Trimming at V came to 6 bases and at J to 4 bases, leaving 5 bases not matched to a gene. CDR3 length: 15 amino acids. Germline loops: CDR1 MDHEN, CDR2 SYDVKM. CDR3 sequence reads: CASSTTSGSPDTQYF. As DNA, the CDR3 is TGTGCCAGCAGCACGACTAGCGGGAGCCCAGATACGCAGTATTTT.

The chain is built from TRBV9 and TRBJ2-5, with 9 bases matching TRBD1. V was pared by 3 bases and J by 3 bases, with 3 bases of the junction left unmatched. Looked up from germline, CDR1 is SGDLS and CDR2 is YYNGEE. The CDR3 is 14 amino acids. The CDR3 DNA sequence: TGTGCCAGCAGCGCACAGGGGGCTGAAGAGACCCAGTACTTC. Amino acids: CASSAQGAEETQYF.

The genes are TRBV18 and TRBJ2-7; a weak D match, TRBD2 (5 bases). CDR1 and CDR2 from the germline V gene are KGHSH and LQKENI. This CDR3 comprises 14 residues. The V end was cut by 6 bases, the J end by 4 bases, with 16 bases between. The CDR3 sequence is CASSQDSLAYEQYF. The CDR3 bases are TGTGCCAGCTCCCAGGACTCATTAGCGTACGAGCAGTACTTC.

The chain combines TRBV11-3 with TRBJ1-1; D is uncertain. The length of the CDR3 is 13 residues. Germline V gene sequence: CDR1 SGHNT, CDR2 YENEEA. Trimming pared 6 bases from V and 0 bases from J, leaving 8 bases between. CDR3 DNA sequence: TGTGCCAGCAGTCACGGGGTGAACACTGAAGCTTTCTTT. This gives the protein CASSHGVNTEAFF.

The V and J genes are TRBV13 and TRBJ2-5, with a weak D call TRBD1 (5 bases). The DNA end is more similar to TRBJ2-7, so the J call may be wrong. The CDR3 has 13 amino acids. Germline-derived CDR1 and CDR2 are PRHDT and FYEKMQ (reference sequence). CDR3 coding DNA: TGTGCCAGCAGGGCATTAGGGGTCTACGAGCAGTACTTC. Protein: CASRALGVYEQYF.

The chain joins TRBV13 to TRBJ2-3; 14 bases fit TRBD2. V dropped 5 bases and J dropped 3; count of bases not matched to a gene: 7. The CDR3 runs 17 residues. Germline lookup yields CDR1 PRHDT and CDR2 FYEKMQ (reference sequence). In DNA, the CDR3 is TGTGCCAGCAGCGAGGGACTAGCGGGAGTGTGGACAGATACGCAGTATTTT. Translation: CASSEGLAGVWTDTQYF.

The chain uses TRBV2 and TRBJ1-2, with no clear D. Trimming removed 8 bases at V and 1 base at J, with 8 bases between. There are 12 residues in the CDR3. Germline V lookup: CDR1 SNHLY, CDR2 FYNNEI. The CDR3 nucleotides read TGTGCCAGCTTACAATTTAACTATGGCTACACCTTC. Protein sequence: CASLQFNYGYTF.

This clone was counted only a few times. The J gene is TRBJ2-2, the V gene TRBV29-1; 8 nucleotides match TRBD1. Germline assignment: CDR1 SQVTM and CDR2 ANQGSEA. There are 11 residues in the CDR3. CDR3 loop: CGGQAAGELFF. The CDR3 DNA reads as TGCGGGGGACAGGCAGCCGGGGAGCTGTTTTTT.

The rearrangement uses TRBV6-5 and TRBJ2-7; tentative D call: TRBD2 (7 bases). V lost 3 bases, J lost 1 base, and 16 bases lay in between. Per germline, CDR1 MNHEY and CDR2 SVGAGI. The CDR3 has 16 amino acids. CDR3 protein: CASSYRGASPSYEQYF. CDR3 nucleotide sequence: TGTGCCAGCAGTTATCGGGGGGCCTCCCCTTCCTACGAGCAGTACTTC.

The J gene is TRBJ2-5, the V gene TRBV25-1; D is possibly TRBD2 (6 bases). CDR1 is MGHDK, CDR2 SYGVNS, per germline. The CDR3 has 13 amino acids. Trimming left V 7 bases short and J 2 bases short, with 11 bases between. The CDR3 protein is CASTDGTQETQYF. The CDR3 nucleotides are TGTGCCAGCACCGACGGGACTCAAGAGACCCAGTACTTC.

This clone is a singleton in its sample. The chain uses TRBV4-1 and TRBJ1-1; D remains ambiguous. V lost 3 bases and J lost 2, with 13 bases in between. The germline CDR1 and CDR2 sequences are MGHRA and YSYEKL. This CDR3 region has 15 residues. Here the CDR3 DNA reads TGCGCCAGCAGCCAGGAAGGCGGACTAAACACTGAAGCTTTCTTT. It specifies CASSQEGGLNTEAFF.

This rearrangement joins TRBV15 to TRBJ2-7, with 9 nucleotides matching TRBD1. CDR1 is LNHNV, CDR2 YYDKDF, per germline (reference sequence). The CDR3 covers 15 residues. J was trimmed by 3 bases and V by 3 bases; bases with no gene match: 6. As DNA, the CDR3 is TGTGCCACCAGCAGGGATACAGGGGGCCACTACGAGCAGTACTTC. It codes for CATSRDTGGHYEQYF.

This clone was observed a handful of times. This chain uses TRBV2 with TRBJ2-3, with 10 nucleotides matching TRBD2. CDR1 and CDR2 from the germline V gene are SNHLY and FYNNEI. V gave up 8 bases and J gave up 2 bases; unmatched junction bases: 10. The CDR3 contains 16 residues. The CDR3 is CASGASGGSPTDTQYF. CDR3 sequence (DNA): TGTGCCAGCGGTGCTAGCGGGGGTTCCCCCACAGATACGCAGTATTTT.

In its sample, this clone was seen a few times. This chain connects TRBV15 to TRBJ2-7, with 9 positions matching TRBD2. Germline V lookup: CDR1 LNHNV, CDR2 YYDKDF (reference sequence). The J segment lost 3 bases and the V segment lost 2 bases, leaving 5 bases of the junction unmatched. This CDR3 is 15 amino acids long. The CDR3 reads CATSRSGLAVYEQYF. CDR3 in DNA: TGTGCCACCAGCAGATCGGGACTAGCAGTCTACGAGCAGTACTTC.